A single sample is the source of the 16 T cell receptor beta chains below, sequenced in a study of blood T cell repertoires in COVID-19. Profiled with immunoSEQ multiplex PCR; TCRdb holds only in-frame clones, not every one. The sample records just over 90,000 clones, around three quarters being singletons. Sequenced sample: peripheral blood. These TCRs come from a man in his 70s with acute or convalescent COVID-19.

Details on this clone: The sample contains more than one DNA sequence encoding this CDR3. The CDR3 coding sequence is TGTGCCAGCTCCCCAGGGCTAAATCAGCCCCAGCATTTT. This codes for CASSPGLNQPQHF. The V gene is TRBV18, the J gene TRBJ1-5, with D maybe TRBD1 (5 bases). With 6 bases removed from V and 4 bases from J, the gap between germline ends came to 10 bases. The CDR3 is made up of 13 amino acids. CDR1 and CDR2 from the germline V gene are KGHSH and LQKENI.

V is TRBV6-1 and J is TRBJ1-1; D unresolved. The CDR3 has 14 amino acids. Germline CDR1 reads MNHNS; CDR2 reads SASEGT. The V end lost 2 bases, the J end lost 0 bases, and 7 bases lay between the germline ends. The CDR3 DNA follows: TGTGCCAGCAGTGAAAACAGAATGAACACTGAAGCTTTCTTT. It translates to CASSENRMNTEAFF.

V is TRBV27 and J is TRBJ2-7, with 7 bases fitting TRBD1. The CDR3 covers 14 residues. Germline values: CDR1 MNHEY, CDR2 SMNVEV (reference sequence). J gave up 5 bases and V 4 bases, and 8 bases lay outside the gene matches. As DNA, the CDR3 is TGTGCCAGCAGTTACGGGACAGACGTCGACGAGCAGTACTTC. It translates to CASSYGTDVDEQYF.

This sequence joins TRBV5-1 and TRBJ1-4; TRBD1 agrees at 7 bases. Germline V gene data show CDR1 as SGHRS and CDR2 as YFSETQ. The trim removed 3 bases at V and 3 bases at J, leaving 2 bases unmatched. The CDR3 runs to 14 residues. CDR3 DNA sequence: TGCGCCAGCAGCTCCAGGGGGTCTAATGAAAAACTGTTTTTT. Translation gives CASSSRGSNEKLFF.

The genes are TRBV7-9 and TRBJ1-1, with no clear D. Trimming cost V 4 bases and J 4 bases, with 16 bases left between them. The germline CDR1 and CDR2 sequences are SEHNR and FQNEAQ (reference sequence). This CDR3 contains 15 residues. CDR3 in DNA: TGTGCCAGCAGCTCTCAATTGGACTCTGGCACTGAAGCTTTCTTT. Translated: CASSSQLDSGTEAFF.

The rearrangement uses TRBV2 and TRBJ2-7, with TRBD1 matching over 8 bases. Germline trimming cut 8 bases from V and 3 bases from J; bases unmatched to any gene: 6. The length of the CDR3 is 13 residues. Per the germline V gene, CDR1 is SNHLY and CDR2 is FYNNEI. The CDR3 spells CASRQGWGYEQYF. DNA of the CDR3: TGTGCCAGCCGACAGGGGTGGGGCTACGAGCAGTACTTC.

Points on this clone: This specimen includes other DNA sequences encoding the same CDR3. The genes are TRBV7-3 and TRBJ1-1; 7 bases align to TRBD1. The germline CDR1 and CDR2 sequences are SGHTA and FQGTGA. Germline trimming cut 4 bases from V and 4 bases from J; bases unmatched to any gene: 0. The CDR3 covers 12 residues. The CDR3 loop is CASSSGGTEAFF. The CDR3 DNA is TGTGCCAGCAGCTCAGGGGGCACTGAAGCTTTCTTT.

This chain joins TRBV21-1 and TRBJ1-1; the table's D call of TRBD1 was not tested on the DNA. TRBV21-1 represents a pseudogene. The CDR3 contains 14 residues. The chain's CDR3 is CASRLDRGDTEAFF. As DNA, the CDR3 is TGTGCCAGCAGACTGGACAGGGGGGACACTGAAGCTTTCTTT.

In regard to this clone: The junction departs from germline at one end; a sequencing error may be responsible. The chain couples TRBV28 to TRBJ1-5, with 9 bases fitting TRBD1. The CDR3 totals 20 residues. Germline loops: CDR1 MDHEN, CDR2 SYDVKM. The CDR3 loop reads CASIDRAGQGRRNWNQSQHF. The CDR3 DNA reads as TGTGCCAGCATAGACCGCGCTGGACAGGGGCGAAGGAATTGGAATCAGTCCCAGCATTTT.

The J gene is TRBJ1-3, the V gene TRBV7-8; D is perhaps TRBD1 (6 bases). V was clipped by 2 bases and J by 4 bases, with 6 bases between them. Germline-derived CDR1 and CDR2 are SGHVS and FQNEAQ. The CDR3 has 13 residues. The CDR3 nucleotides are TGTGCCAGCAGCTTACAGGGGGGAAACACCATATATTTT. This codes for CASSLQGGNTIYF. Drawing the rest from reference TRBV7-8 and TRBJ1-3, the complete variable domain is GAGVSQSPRYKVAKRGQDVALRCDPISGHVSLFWYQQALGQGPEFLTYFQNEAQLDKSGLPSDRFFAERPEGSVSTLKIQRTQQEDSAVYLCASSLQGGNTIYFGEGSWLTVV.

The chain uses TRBV7-2 and TRBJ2-1; 7 bases are a match to TRBD1. Germline loops: CDR1 SGHTA, CDR2 FQGNSA. The CDR3 loop spans 15 amino acids. Trimming cost V 5 bases and J 8 bases; bases outside gene matches: 12. The DNA for the CDR3 is TGTGCCAGCAGCGGAGACAGGGTTACCAGCGATGAGCAGTTCTTC. It yields the protein CASSGDRVTSDEQFF.

The chain employs TRBV11-3 and TRBJ1-3; weak D call: TRBD1 (5 bases). This CDR3 is built from 14 residues. The germline V gene encodes CDR1 SGHNT and CDR2 YENEEA. V dropped 4 bases and J dropped 4 bases, with 11 bases sitting between them. CDR3 coding DNA: TGTGCCAGCAGCTCGGGACTGACAGGAAACACCATATATTTT. It codes for CASSSGLTGNTIYF.

The V and J genes are TRBV2 and TRBJ1-3; TRBD1 aligns across 8 bases. Germline trimming cut 5 bases from V and 4 bases from J; bases unmatched to any gene: 7. Germline loops: CDR1 SNHLY, CDR2 FYNNEI. This CDR3 is built from 15 residues. CDR3 residues: CASSPGGKRGNTIYF. CDR3 DNA: TGTGCCAGCAGTCCAGGGGGCAAGAGAGGAAACACCATATATTTT.

This clone was seen only a few times. This chain connects TRBV28 to TRBJ2-7, with 7 nucleotides matching TRBD2. Trimming at V came to 5 bases and at J to 1 base, leaving 8 bases not matched to a gene. Germline V gene data show CDR1 as MDHEN and CDR2 as SYDVKM. The length of the CDR3 is 15 residues. CDR3 bases: TGTGCCAGCAGTCCAGGACTAGTAAGGTCCTACGAGCAGTACTTC. Translation: CASSPGLVRSYEQYF.

This clone was counted a few times. This chain joins TRBV7-2 and TRBJ2-2, with 8 bases identical to TRBD2. This CDR3 region has 14 residues. CDR1 is SGHTA and CDR2 is FQGNSA in the germline V gene. V gave up 3 bases and J gave up 5 bases; unmatched junction bases: 2. This CDR3 is CASSFSGATGELFF. In DNA, the CDR3 is TGTGCCAGCAGCTTTAGCGGGGCAACCGGGGAGCTGTTTTTT.

Notes on this clone: The junction shows a germline mismatch at one end, possibly a read error. At the DNA level, this CDR3 is encoded by other sequences in the same sample as well. The chain is built from TRBV12-3 or TRBV12-4 and TRBJ2-1; 7 bases are shared with TRBD1. The CDR3 length is 13 residues. The CDR3 region has the DNA TGCGCCAGCAGTCCCACAGGGGTAGGGGAGCAGTTCTTC. Protein: CASSPTGVGEQFF.